This T cell receptor (beta chain) emerged from a study of cytomegalovirus exposure and HLA in healthy donors. PCR primers comprised 60 Vbeta and 13 Jbeta primers. Sequenced by immunoSEQ multiplex PCR; TCRdb stores in-frame clones only, minus some. Of about 94,000 clones listed, over 65% are singletons. CDR3 length: 13 amino acids. Germline V gene data show CDR1 as SGHDT and CDR2 as YYEEEE. The ends were cut back, 6 bases at V and 1 base at J, with 9 bases in the middle. The receptor comes from a human donor in good health. V gene TRBV5-6 combines with J gene TRBJ2-3, with D perhaps matching TRBD2 (6 bases). Material for sequencing was PBMCs. Written as DNA, the CDR3 is TGTGCCAGCACGGAGCGGGGCACAGATACGCAGTATTTT. Its protein is CASTERGTDTQYF.